This TCR beta chain was identified during a study of T cell clusters in autoimmune cytopenias. Multiplex touch-down PCR amplified TRB using TRB-A and TRB-B pools in one tube. After re-calling the multiplex PCR reads, TCRdb lists one entry per CDR3 protein, DNA absent. The repertoire table contains 7,000 or so distinct CDR3 sequences. Germline values: CDR1 GTSNPN, CDR2 SVGIG (reference sequence). The CDR3 consists of 15 residues. Each sample's input was around 250 ng genomic DNA, 38,000 or so genome equivalents. The sample was also linked to a second study, of T cell repertoires in aging, cancer and after chemotherapy. That study reports: Healthy donor repertoires were recorded over several months to years and showed clear clonal overlap. In healthy donors, age-related TCR diversity loss mainly reflected lost richness. Median generation probability rose over the chemotherapy interval in each cancer cohort, suggesting rebound thymic output.

The chain carries TRBV30 and TRBJ1-2; TCRdb's D call of TRBD1 is untestable without DNA. The sequenced sample was peripheral blood. The clonotype was recovered from a human donor in good health. This CDR3 reads CAWSVQDTRAYGYTF.